This TCR beta chain was identified during a study of blood T cell repertoires in COVID-19. Background on the study: Samples representing acute and convalescent COVID-19 were sourced from the United States, Italy and Spain. T cells, B-cell-depleted T cells, or PBMCs provided the cDNA or gDNA that served as material.

Original handling: Amplification of reference gene primers was used by the study to estimate nucleated cell counts. Sequencing was performed with immunoSEQ multiplex PCR; in TCRdb, only in-frame clones are kept and a portion is missing. The DNA gave D and trimming, while V, J and clone size come from that table. The sample yields approximately 140,000 clones, 85% to 90% seen once. J was trimmed by 1 base and V by 7 bases; bases with no gene match: 9. This CDR3 is 17 amino acids long. Germline CDR1 is SGHNT and CDR2 is YYREEE (reference sequence). One Seattle source followed patients from active infection through their disease course.

The receptor's source is a man aged 18 to 29 with COVID-19, enrolled during active disease. The specimen sequenced was peripheral blood. J is TRBJ2-2 and V is TRBV5-4; 11 bases agree with TRBD2. The CDR3 sequence: CASGSSGGPLNTGELFF. The DNA of the CDR3 is TGTGCCAGCGGATCTAGCGGGGGGCCCCTGAACACCGGGGAGCTGTTTTTT.